This TCR beta chain was captured by sequencing in a study of blood T cell repertoires in COVID-19. Profiled with immunoSEQ multiplex PCR; TCRdb holds only in-frame clones, not every one. In the table there are roughly 380,000 clones, about 90% of which are singletons. This CDR3 contains 12 residues. V gave up 4 bases and J gave up 6 bases, with 6 bases separating them. In germline, CDR1 is SGHAT, CDR2 FQNNGV. The chain uses TRBV11-2 and TRBJ2-2, with D possibly being TRBD1 (6 bases). Specimen: PBMCs or T cells enriched from blood (not recorded which). The source is a woman in her 30s who had recovered from COVID-19. The CDR3 coding sequence is TGTGCCAGCAGCTGGGGGCCCGGGGAGCTGTTTTTT. This sequence encodes CASSWGPGELFF.